The rows below give T cell receptor beta chains drawn from one sample of a study of cytomegalovirus exposure and HLA in healthy donors. Generated by immunoSEQ multiplex PCR, the TCRdb table keeps only in-frame clones and is missing some. The sample has 130,000 to 150,000 clones; 64% are singletons. Sample: PBMCs. The receptor set was obtained from a woman aged 25 to 45 in good health and CMV-seropositive. Each CDR3 is given without its conserved first and last residue. Each record gives: CDR3 protein, J gene, V gene.

CDR3: ASRSKSGETQY
J: TRBJ2-5
V: TRBV23-1

CDR3: ATSRPPTVEETQY
J: TRBJ2-5
V: TRBV15

CDR3: ASSFGGVTEAF
J: TRBJ1-1
V: TRBV7-3

CDR3: ASRRQSSYNSPLH
J: TRBJ1-6
V: TRBV6-5

CDR3: ASSEYNRGDSPLH
J: TRBJ1-6
V: TRBV25-1

CDR3: ASSVPSQAGNEQF
J: TRBJ2-1
V: TRBV2

CDR3: ASSASGVRGEKLF
J: TRBJ1-4
V: TRBV5-6

CDR3: ASSTGARYGYT
J: TRBJ1-2
V: TRBV5-1

CDR3: ASSVGGAYEQY
J: TRBJ2-7
V: TRBV27

CDR3: ASKFHGDPYEQY
J: TRBJ2-7
V: TRBV28

CDR3: ASKEAGELF
J: TRBJ2-2
V: TRBV5-1

CDR3: ASSVLPGGVEKLF
J: TRBJ1-4
V: TRBV6-1

CDR3: ASSLGQGRTDTQY
J: TRBJ2-3
V: TRBV7-9

CDR3: ASSQTSGTRSYEQY
J: TRBJ2-7
V: TRBV4-2

CDR3: ASRIGTAFTDTQY
J: TRBJ2-3
V: TRBV5-1

CDR3: ASSEARLFGTDTQY
J: TRBJ2-3
V: TRBV2

CDR3: ASRSQNEATEAF
J: TRBJ1-1
V: TRBV25-1

CDR3: ASSLDGGGPNTEAF
J: TRBJ1-1
V: TRBV7-9

CDR3: ASSFRLQETQY
J: TRBJ2-5
V: TRBV5-8

CDR3: ASSPVGLAGFTGELF
J: TRBJ2-2
V: TRBV4-1

CDR3: AIRTTGDNYEQY
J: TRBJ2-7
V: TRBV10-3

CDR3: ASSLDPGVNVLT
J: TRBJ2-6
V: TRBV7-9

CDR3: ASSMMGASGANVLT
J: TRBJ2-6
V: TRBV19

CDR3: ASSKARKNTEAF
J: TRBJ1-1
V: TRBV21-1

CDR3: SVEVAGGLQRETEAF
J: TRBJ1-1
V: TRBV29-1

CDR3: ASSHHRRWNEKLF
J: TRBJ1-4
V: TRBV4-1

CDR3: ASSLSGTANYNEQF
J: TRBJ2-1
V: TRBV5-1

CDR3: ASSPMTGGWETQY
J: TRBJ2-5
V: TRBV6-1

CDR3: ASDRGEGTYEQY
J: TRBJ2-7
V: TRBV19

CDR3: ASSPRNREPTDTQY
J: TRBJ2-3
V: TRBV11-3

CDR3: ASSPRQGVDTQY
J: TRBJ2-3
V: TRBV18

CDR3: SVGVTGKLF
J: TRBJ1-4
V: TRBV29-1

CDR3: ASSRTSSSYEQY
J: TRBJ2-7
V: TRBV11-2

CDR3: SVVSPGEQY
J: TRBJ2-7
V: TRBV29-1

CDR3: ASSKHAGNEAF
J: TRBJ1-1
V: TRBV6-5

CDR3: ASSPGTGGFEAF
J: TRBJ1-1
V: TRBV6-5

CDR3: ASSYTTETGLH
J: TRBJ1-5
V: TRBV6-5

CDR3: ASSGQQGKRHGYT
J: TRBJ1-2
V: TRBV4-1

CDR3: ASSTGTRVQETQY
J: TRBJ2-5
V: TRBV5-1

CDR3: ATSGSSTDTQY
J: TRBJ2-3
V: TRBV2

CDR3: ASSLGLEDEQF
J: TRBJ2-1
V: TRBV7-2

CDR3: SVEFPGGWETQY
J: TRBJ2-5
V: TRBV29-1

CDR3: ASSPCQPQH
J: TRBJ1-5
V: TRBV21-1

CDR3: ASSHLRWRINNSPLH
J: TRBJ1-6
V: TRBV28

CDR3: ASSYRAGASSGYT
J: TRBJ1-2
V: TRBV6-5

CDR3: ASSPMGQPYEQY
J: TRBJ2-7
V: TRBV9

CDR3: ASSRAMADRDNEQF
J: TRBJ2-1
V: TRBV4-1

CDR3: ASSQVALNSYGYT
J: TRBJ1-2
V: TRBV4-1

CDR3: ASRPFGGRTNEKLF
J: TRBJ1-4
V: TRBV4-1

CDR3: ASSSGDRVTEAF
J: TRBJ1-1
V: TRBV5-1

CDR3: ASSQVTSGTRPSARSTDTQY
J: TRBJ2-3
V: TRBV14

CDR3: AISDPTSSNEQF
J: TRBJ2-1
V: TRBV10-3

CDR3: ASSEAGTRANEQF
J: TRBJ2-1
V: TRBV2

CDR3: ASSALGFEGDDEQY
J: TRBJ2-7
V: TRBV2

CDR3: ASSRPGTVTDTEAF
J: TRBJ1-1
V: TRBV5-1

CDR3: ASSIGQTVPHTIY
J: TRBJ1-3
V: TRBV19

CDR3: ASSLPPGNTIY
J: TRBJ1-3
V: TRBV7-9

CDR3: ASMGGHGELF
J: TRBJ2-2
V: TRBV5-1

CDR3: ASSFSDLKPTGAF
J: TRBJ1-1
V: TRBV5-5